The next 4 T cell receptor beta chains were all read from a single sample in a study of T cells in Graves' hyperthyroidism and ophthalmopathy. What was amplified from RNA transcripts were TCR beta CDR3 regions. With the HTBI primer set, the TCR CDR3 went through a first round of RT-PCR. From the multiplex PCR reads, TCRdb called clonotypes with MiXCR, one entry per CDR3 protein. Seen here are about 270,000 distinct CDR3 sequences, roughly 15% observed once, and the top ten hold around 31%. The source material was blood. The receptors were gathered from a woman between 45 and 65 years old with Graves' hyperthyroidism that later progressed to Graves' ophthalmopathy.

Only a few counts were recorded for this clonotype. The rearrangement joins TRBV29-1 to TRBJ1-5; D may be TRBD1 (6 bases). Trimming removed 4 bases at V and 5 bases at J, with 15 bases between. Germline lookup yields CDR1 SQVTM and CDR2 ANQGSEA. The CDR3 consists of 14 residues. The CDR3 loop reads CSVAGGARDQPQHF. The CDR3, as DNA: TGCAGCGTTGCTGGGGGGGCGAGAGATCAGCCCCAGCATTTT.

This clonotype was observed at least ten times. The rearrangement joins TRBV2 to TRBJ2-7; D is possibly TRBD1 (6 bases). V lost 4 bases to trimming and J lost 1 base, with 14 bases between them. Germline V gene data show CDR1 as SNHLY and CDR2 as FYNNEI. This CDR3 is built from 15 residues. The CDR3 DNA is TGTGCCAGCAGTGTCAGAACAGGGAGATCCTACGAGCAGTACTTC. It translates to CASSVRTGRSYEQYF.

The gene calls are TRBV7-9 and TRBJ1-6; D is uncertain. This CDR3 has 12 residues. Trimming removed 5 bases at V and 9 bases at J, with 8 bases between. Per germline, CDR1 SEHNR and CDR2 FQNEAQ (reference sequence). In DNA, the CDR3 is TGTGCCAGCAGCCCGGACCGTTCACCCCTCCACTTT. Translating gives CASSPDRSPLHF. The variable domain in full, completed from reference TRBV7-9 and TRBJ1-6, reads DTGVSQNPRHKITKRGQNVTFRCDPISEHNRLYWYRQTLGQGPEFLTYFQNEAQLEKSRLLSDRFSAERPKGSFSTLEIQRTEQGDSAMYLCASSPDRSPLHFGNGTRLTVT.

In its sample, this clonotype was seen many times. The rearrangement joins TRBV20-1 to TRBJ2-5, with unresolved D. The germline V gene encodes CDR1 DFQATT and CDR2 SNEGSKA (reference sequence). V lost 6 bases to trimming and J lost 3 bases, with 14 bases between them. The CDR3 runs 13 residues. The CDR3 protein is CSATVLPEETQYF. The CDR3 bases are TGCAGTGCCACGGTTCTCCCCGAAGAGACCCAGTACTTC.